Detailed here is one TCR beta chain. This entry is derived from a study of T cell changes during pregnancy in multiple sclerosis. The repertoire was sequenced with immunoSEQ multiplex PCR; TCRdb's copy has only in-frame clones and lacks some. The sample holds over 35,000 clones, about nine tenths seen once. The material was CD4+ T cells from peripheral blood mononuclear cells, obtained in the second trimester of pregnancy. The clonotype was recovered from a female donor in good health, enrolled as a control in a pregnancy study.

The CDR3: CASSGQHTQYF. The CDR3 DNA is TGTGCCAGCAGTGGACAGCATACGCAGTATTTT. The V gene is TRBV28, the J gene TRBJ2-3, with a tentative D call TRBD1 (6 bases). The V gene's germline CDR1 is MDHEN and CDR2 SYDVKM. V shed 5 bases and J shed 7 bases, with 7 bases lying between them. The CDR3 contains 11 residues.